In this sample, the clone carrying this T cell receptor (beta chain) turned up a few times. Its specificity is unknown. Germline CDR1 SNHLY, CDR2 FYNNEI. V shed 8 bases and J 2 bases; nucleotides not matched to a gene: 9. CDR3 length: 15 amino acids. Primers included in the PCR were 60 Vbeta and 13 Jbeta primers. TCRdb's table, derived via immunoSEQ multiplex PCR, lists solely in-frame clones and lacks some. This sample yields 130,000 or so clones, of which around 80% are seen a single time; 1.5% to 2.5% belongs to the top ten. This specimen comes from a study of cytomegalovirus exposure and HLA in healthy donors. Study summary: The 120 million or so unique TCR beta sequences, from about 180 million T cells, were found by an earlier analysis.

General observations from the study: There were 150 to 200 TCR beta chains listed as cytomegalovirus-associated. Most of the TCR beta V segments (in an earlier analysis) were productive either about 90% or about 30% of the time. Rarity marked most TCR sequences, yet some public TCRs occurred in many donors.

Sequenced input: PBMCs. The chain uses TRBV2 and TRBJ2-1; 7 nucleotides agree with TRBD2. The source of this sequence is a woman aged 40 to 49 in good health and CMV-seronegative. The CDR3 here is CASGFREVPYNEQFF. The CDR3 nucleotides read TGTGCCAGCGGGTTTCGGGAGGTCCCCTACAATGAGCAGTTCTTC.